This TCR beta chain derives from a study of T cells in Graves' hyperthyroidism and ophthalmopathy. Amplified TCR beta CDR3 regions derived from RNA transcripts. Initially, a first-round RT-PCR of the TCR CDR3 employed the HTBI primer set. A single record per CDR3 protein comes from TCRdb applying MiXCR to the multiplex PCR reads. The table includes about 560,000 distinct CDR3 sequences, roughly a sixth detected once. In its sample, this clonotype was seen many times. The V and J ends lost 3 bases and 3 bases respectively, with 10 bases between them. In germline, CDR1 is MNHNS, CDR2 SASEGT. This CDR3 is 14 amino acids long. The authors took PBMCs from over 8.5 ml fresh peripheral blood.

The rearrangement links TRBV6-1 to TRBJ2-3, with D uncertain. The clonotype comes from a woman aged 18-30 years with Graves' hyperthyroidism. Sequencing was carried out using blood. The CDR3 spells CASSDIAQTDTQYF. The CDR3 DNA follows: TGTGCCAGCAGTGATATTGCCCAGACAGATACGCAGTATTTT.